This T cell receptor (beta chain) was sequenced for a study of cytomegalovirus exposure and HLA in healthy donors (dated by TCRdb to about 2017). Background for the entire study: An earlier analysis of around 600 of the donors reported 276 Gb of sequence data and around 120 million unique TCR beta sequences from 150 million to 200 million T cells. Roughly 300 gigabases of sequencing data and 80 million or so unique TCR sequences were included in an early release covering about 700 HLA-typed donors. Of the roughly 400 genotyped donors, roughly 76% were placed in the genetic ancestry cluster associated with self-reported Caucasian donors. The aim of the study was to test whether cataloging public T cell receptors could identify signatures of past pathogen exposure. The T cell repertoires of around 730 subjects were profiled by immunosequencing and related to cytomegalovirus serostatus. A separate validation cohort of 100 to 150 different subjects was used in addition to the 666-subject first cohort. High-throughput TCR immunosequencing, statistical association of individual TCRs with disease status, and machine learning were combined to predict cytomegalovirus infection status. A later analysis re-analyzed previously published TCR beta repertoires from 660 or so donors and added high-resolution HLA genotyping to study TCR occurrence patterns. Rather than using new phenotypic data, the later analysis identified candidate immune exposures from TCR beta sequences and from how often those sequences occurred across donors. An earlier analysis of around 640 of the donors used high-throughput TCR beta sequencing to judge whether each TCR beta V gene segment behaved as functional or pseudogenic. Donor age, sex, ethnicity and CMV serostatus were collected together with the repertoire data. In a later genetic analysis, genome-wide SNP genotypes for about 65% of the 666 donors were used, and that subset was treated as a discovery cohort. Every repertoire in the discovery cohort had been generated on one and the same sequencing platform. HLA typing covered class I and class II loci at four-digit resolution. Typing coverage differed by locus: A, B, C, DRB1 and DQB1 were typed in about 620-630 donors, DQA1 in approximately 520, DPA1 in 600 to 610, and DPB1 in just under 490. Four or five DR-DQ haplotypes were treated as single units for association and clustering because of strong linkage in the cohort. Among several hundred genotyped donors of the cohort, an average of around 250,000 unique TCR beta nucleotide sequences was sequenced per donor, of which about 19% were non-productive.

To prepare the library, the immunoSEQ multiplex PCR assay was applied. The multiplex PCR relied on a mix of 60 forward primers for TCR Vbeta segments and 13 reverse primers for TCR Jbeta segments. Amplification of the CDR3 region of rearranged TCR beta genes was performed with a multiplex PCR assay on genomic DNA. Amplified TCR beta libraries were sequenced as 87-base-pair reads on the Illumina HiSeq System. In the paper's pipeline: In a later analysis, about 80 million unique TCR beta chains were counted across the approximately 640 repertoires, and roughly 11 million of these chains were shared by at least two donors. A nearest-neighbor algorithm error-corrected the raw reads and collapsed the reads into unique sequences, merging closely related sequences to remove PCR and sequencing errors. CDR3 sequences were aligned to IMGT reference sequences to assign V, D and J gene segments. Each retained sequence needed at least a six-nucleotide match to both a V gene segment and a J gene segment. Rearrangements were classified as productive when the CDR3 lacked stop codons and remained in frame with V and J, and all other rearrangements were classified as non-productive. Following IMGT convention, CDR3 was defined as the stretch from the second conserved V-encoded cysteine to the conserved J-encoded phenylalanine. The earlier analysis of about 500 of the donors excluded sequences that lacked an unambiguous match to a single V gene segment. In an earlier analysis of several hundred of the donors, a V segment was called functional when productive rearrangements were above 56.7%, and segregating when the standard deviation between donors exceeded 5%. To diagnose cytomegalovirus status from the catalog of TCR beta chain sequences, a statistical classification framework was built. V and J gene assignment, in a later analysis, came from comparing TCR nucleotide sequences with IMGT/GENE-DB human TR gene sequences. The TCRdist pipeline was used in a later analysis to assign CDR3 sequences and most-parsimonious VDJ recombination scenarios. In a later analysis, each TCR beta chain was defined by its CDR3 amino acid sequence together with its V-gene family, and reads lacking a unique V-gene family were excluded. As a way to deal with suspected cross-contamination and a sequencing artifact, a later analysis dropped 450 to 600 nucleotide sequences that were highly shared and had low generation probability. In a later analysis, a clonal expansion index for each public chain was calculated from normalized within-repertoire ranks of inferred template counts. A later analysis computed generation probabilities with a VDJ recombination model fitted to out-of-frame rearrangements, and checked the results against IGoR. In a later analysis, hypergeometric tests were used to score TCR-TCR, TCR-HLA and TCR-CMV co-occurrence, with a repertoire-size bias correction applied to TCR pairs. To estimate false discovery rates, a later analysis permuted the HLA or CMV assignments 20 times. In a later analysis, co-occurring TCRs were grouped using DBSCAN, with TCRdist sequence similarity added in when clustering inside HLA-allele-positive subsets. Repertoires with fewer than 30,000 or more than 120,000 public chains, plus five repertoires with anomalous nucleotide sharing, were excluded from co-occurrence clustering. TCRdb re-hosts the immuneACCESS table, in-frame sequences only. Its copies lack some clones; in the studies checked, an unresolved V gene accounts for under half of them, and the cause for the rest is not known. That table gives V, J and clone size, and the DNA gave D and trimming. This sample lists some 120,000 clones; around 75% were detected once. The ten top clones hold about 0.92% of the sample.

The cohort was made up of approximately 700 healthy bone marrow donors. Cohort members were all nominally healthy when sampled, although unrecorded immune exposures were likely present. The donor tested CMV seronegative and was one of the 352 seronegative cohort members. A peripheral blood sample was collected from each donor, and TCR beta sequencing was performed on peripheral blood mononuclear cells. The Qiagen DNeasy Blood Extraction Kit was used to extract genomic DNA from the blood cell samples. General conclusions and limits of the study: Only TCR beta chains were sequenced in this cohort, and the absence of alpha or paired-chain data limited detectable features. A later analysis reported that several top co-occurrence clusters appeared linked to parvovirus B19, influenza, CMV and Epstein-Barr virus. Because counts were too low, roughly 16 rarely observed V segments, including chromosome 9 orphons, were left out of the earlier analysis of some 640 of the donors. The study listed approximately 150 TCR beta chains as associated with cytomegalovirus. Some IMGT-functional V segments, including TRBV6-2 and TRBV6-3, could not be told apart with the 87-base-pair reads, so those segments were excluded. A cluster of highly shared sequence variants was judged likely to be a technical artifact of the sequencing pipeline. A later analysis found that most CMV-associated TCR beta chains appeared HLA-restricted, with HLA associations seemingly driven largely by CMV exposure. A few of the identified cytomegalovirus-associated TCR beta chains were confirmed in vitro to be specific for cytomegalovirus antigens. A later analysis found that TCR association rates varied across HLA loci, with DRB1 alleles showing the most associated TCRs and HLA-C alleles the fewest. Correlated functional status among segregating V segments might reflect linkage disequilibrium, but an unknown experimental factor could not be ruled out. Most TCR sequences were seen in very few donors, while some public TCRs were found in many individuals. A later genetic analysis associated a missense DCLRE1C variant with V-gene and J-gene trimming of TCR beta chains, and an independent cohort replicated the association. A later analysis associated 15,000 or so TCR beta sequences with specific HLA alleles at a false discovery rate of 0.05. A later analysis found that HLA-associated TCR beta chains were more clonally expanded and had lower generation probabilities than equally common non-associated chains. A further reported finding was that TCR beta sequences accurately predicted the HLA-A and HLA-B alleles for most subjects in the first cohort. It was suggested by the authors that the approach could potentially be generalized to other disease states and immunological phenotypes. Broadly in line with IMGT annotations, most TCR beta V segments showed up in productive rearrangements about 87% or about 30% of the time in an earlier analysis of approximately 600 of the donors. Sequencing depth was assumed to be roughly uniform across donors in the presence/absence analyses, though that assumption may not hold. According to a later genetic analysis, donors in an Asian-associated ancestry cluster had fewer N-insertions in productive TCRs than the approximately 610-donor mean. In both the original and validation cohorts, the classifier was reported to diagnose cytomegalovirus status with high specificity and sensitivity. Assigning TCR associations to individual alleles was difficult when HLA alleles, especially DR and DQ, strongly co-occurred. Because HLA typing was unavailable for some donors at each locus, only the typed subset was used in association tests. For the cohort, immune exposure information was limited to CMV serostatus.

Notes on this clone: Its antigen remains undetermined. The input lacks base qualities; no much larger clone sits a single base away.

The CDR3 runs 14 residues from the cysteine to the phenylalanine. Only the CDR3 portion is preserved as DNA: 42 bases, with reading frame beginning at the first base. In the germline V gene (reference sequence), CDR1 corresponds to MNHEY and CDR2 to SMNVEV. V lost 5 bases and J lost 5 bases; the stretch between them is 15 bases long. In this chain, TRBV27 is recombined with TRBJ2-5, with a tentative D gene TRBD2 over 6 matching bases. The receptor was isolated from a woman in her twenties or thirties in good health and CMV-seronegative. Input material: PBMCs. CDR3 sequence: CASSPLWTKETQYF. The DNA sequence is given as TGTGCCAGCAGTCCCCTATGGACTAAGGAGACCCAGTACTTC.